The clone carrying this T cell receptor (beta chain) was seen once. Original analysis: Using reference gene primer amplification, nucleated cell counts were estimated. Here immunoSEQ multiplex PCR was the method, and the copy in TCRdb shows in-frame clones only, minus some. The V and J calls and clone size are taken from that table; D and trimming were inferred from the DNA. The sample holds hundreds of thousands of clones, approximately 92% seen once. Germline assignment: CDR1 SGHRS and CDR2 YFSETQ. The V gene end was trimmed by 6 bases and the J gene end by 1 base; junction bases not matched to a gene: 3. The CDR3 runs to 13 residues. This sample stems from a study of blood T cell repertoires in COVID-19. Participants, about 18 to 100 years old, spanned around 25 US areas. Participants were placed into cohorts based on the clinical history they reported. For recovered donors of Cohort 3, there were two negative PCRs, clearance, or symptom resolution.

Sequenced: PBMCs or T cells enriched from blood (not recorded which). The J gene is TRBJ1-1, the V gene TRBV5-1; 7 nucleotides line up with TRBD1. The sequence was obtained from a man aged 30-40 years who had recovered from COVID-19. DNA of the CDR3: TGCGCCAGCAACAGGGACAGGAACACTGAAGCTTTCTTT. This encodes CASNRDRNTEAFF.